These 4 T cell receptor beta chains share one sample of origin, sequenced in a study of OX40 agonist ivuxolimab in advanced cancers. The repertoire was sequenced with immunoSEQ multiplex PCR; TCRdb's copy has only in-frame clones and lacks some. The sample gives some 100,000 clones, 85% to 90% of which show up once; about 1.9% is in the top ten. Here the sequenced sample was CD4+ or CD8+ T cells sorted from blood, taken in a trial of the OX40 agonist ivuxolimab. These receptors were obtained from an adult with an advanced solid tumor such as melanoma, head and neck, liver or kidney cancer.

This clone was recorded a few times. The chain uses TRBV28 and TRBJ2-3; weak D call: TRBD1 (5 bases). The germline gives CDR1 MDHEN, CDR2 SYDVKM. Trimming shortened V by 5 bases and J by 7 bases, and 13 bases separated the two germline ends. CDR3 length equals 13 residues. The CDR3 DNA reads TGTGCCAGCAGTCCACCGACAGTTCATACGCAGTATTTT. This translates into CASSPPTVHTQYF.

CDR3 protein: CASSYSSLGTEAFF. The CDR3 DNA reads TGTGCCAGCAGTTACTCGTCTCTGGGCACTGAAGCTTTCTTT. This rearrangement joins TRBV6-5 to TRBJ1-1; D gene uncertain. Germline V CDR1 and CDR2: MNHEY, SVGAGI. The CDR3 contains 14 residues. V gave up 0 bases and J gave up 4 bases, with 9 bases separating them.

The CDR3 reads CASSPSWGGVYGYTF. In DNA form, the CDR3 reads TGTGCCAGCAGCCCCTCGTGGGGGGGGGTCTATGGCTACACCTTC. The chain uses TRBV7-2 and TRBJ1-2; D possibly corresponds to TRBD1 (5 bases). The V gene's germline CDR1 is SGHTA and CDR2 FQGNSA. The CDR3 runs to 15 residues. Trimming took 5 bases from V and 4 from J, leaving 17 bases between them. Full variable domain (remainder filled in from reference TRBV7-2 and TRBJ1-2): GAGVSQSPSNKVTEKGKDVELRCDPISGHTALYWYRQSLGQGLEFLIYFQGNSAPDKSGLPSDRFSAERTGGSVSTLTIQRTQQEDSAVYLCASSPSWGGVYGYTFGSGTRLTVV.

The V and J genes are TRBV5-1 and TRBJ2-2, with 10 bases aligning to TRBD2. The length of the CDR3 is 17 residues. From germline, CDR1 is SGHRS and CDR2 YFSETQ. The V gene end was trimmed by 1 base and the J gene end by 4 bases; junction bases not matched to a gene: 7. DNA for the CDR3: TGCGCCAGCAGCTTGACCCTAGCGGGAGAGGCCACCGGGGAGCTGTTTTTT. As protein: CASSLTLAGEATGELFF.